The 16 T cell receptor beta chains below were found in one sample sequenced in a study of STAT5B mutations in CD4+ large granular lymphocyte leukemia. The protocol was immunoSEQ multiplex PCR, while the TCRdb copy is restricted to in-frame clones and leaves out a portion. This sample has roughly 40,000 clones, with around 85% found just once. The source material was CD4+ T cells from blood buffy coats. These receptor sequences come from a human donor in good health.

The chain joins TRBV19 to TRBJ2-3; the match to TRBD1 covers 11 bases. V was clipped by 4 bases and J by 0 bases; unmatched bases: 9. Germline CDR1 LNHDA, CDR2 SQIVND (reference sequence). The CDR3 loop spans 18 amino acids. CDR3 in amino acids: CASSTPGQGVASTDTQYF. CDR3 bases: TGTGCCAGTAGTACGCCGGGACAGGGGGTAGCTAGCACAGATACGCAGTATTTT.

This clone appeared once. The V and J genes are TRBV6-1 and TRBJ2-5; D gene ambiguous. The closer fit of TRBJ2-7 to the DNA end suggests the J call may be wrong. This CDR3 region has 11 residues. Per the germline V gene, CDR1 is MNHNS and CDR2 is SASEGT. The CDR3: CATTLLYEQYF. The CDR3 region has the DNA TGTGCCACCACACTCCTTTACGAGCAGTACTTC.

The CDR3 spells CASSLGYMNTEAFF. The CDR3 DNA is TGTGCCAGCAGCCTGGGGTATATGAACACTGAAGCTTTCTTT. The chain is built from TRBV7-2 and TRBJ1-1; D is unclear. The V gene's germline CDR1 is SGHTA and CDR2 FQGNSA. This CDR3 has 14 amino acids. V gave up 5 bases and J gave up 0 bases, with 10 bases separating them. Complete variable domain (other parts from reference TRBV7-2 and TRBJ1-1): GAGVSQSPSNKVTEKGKDVELRCDPISGHTALYWYRQSLGQGLEFLIYFQGNSAPDKSGLPSDRFSAERTGGSVSTLTIQRTQQEDSAVYLCASSLGYMNTEAFFGQGTRLTVV.

The CDR3 DNA reads TGTGCCAGCAGTAGGAGTCAGAACACCGGGGAGCTGTTTTTT. This gives the protein CASSRSQNTGELFF. This sequence joins TRBV11-3 and TRBJ2-2; D gene unclear. V gave up 6 bases and J gave up 1 base, with 9 bases separating them. Germline loops: CDR1 SGHNT, CDR2 YENEEA. CDR3 length: 14 amino acids.

CDR3 nucleotide sequence: TGTGCCAGTAGTATCGGGGAGCGAAACACCATATATTTT. Translation: CASSIGERNTIYF. The chain couples TRBV19 to TRBJ1-3; D remains unclear. The CDR3 has 13 amino acids. CDR1 is LNHDA, CDR2 SQIVND, per germline (reference sequence). The ends were cut back, 3 bases at V and 5 bases at J, with 8 bases in the middle.

The J gene is TRBJ1-1, the V gene TRBV10-3; D remains ambiguous. Germline assignment: CDR1 ENHRY and CDR2 SYGVKD. The length of the CDR3 is 13 residues. With 6 bases removed from V and 0 bases from J, the gap between germline ends came to 8 bases. The DNA of the CDR3 is TGTGCCATCAGGTGGGAGATGAACACTGAAGCTTTCTTT. This gives the protein CAIRWEMNTEAFF.

In regard to this clone: This same CDR3 is encoded by further DNA sequences in the sample. V gene TRBV6-5 combines with J gene TRBJ2-6; D not resolved. The CDR3 consists of 15 residues. V was trimmed by 2 bases and J by 2 bases, leaving 7 bases between them. Germline CDR1 reads MNHEY; CDR2 reads SVGAGI. The CDR3 bases are TGTGCCAGCAGTTACGGTGCCCCTGGGGCCAACGTCCTGACTTTC. Its protein product is CASSYGAPGANVLTF.

The sample holds a few counts of this clone. This chain joins TRBV6-7 and TRBJ2-2, with 8 bases matching TRBD2. TRBV6-7 is an open reading frame, and its role is uncertain. This CDR3 is 17 amino acids long. Trimming removed 6 bases from V and 0 bases from J; junction bases left unmatched: 9. The CDR3 DNA follows: TGTGCCAGCAGCCGGGGAGCGGGAGTGTCGAACACCGGGGAGCTGTTTTTT. Protein: CASSRGAGVSNTGELFF.

This chain connects TRBV4-2 to TRBJ1-1; 8 nucleotides match TRBD1. Germline loops: CDR1 LGHNA, CDR2 YNFKEQ. CDR3 length equals 14 residues. After removal of 4 bases from V and 1 base from J, the junction contained 2 bases not matched to a gene. CDR3 region: CASSPQGANTEAFF. The CDR3, as DNA: TGTGCCAGCAGCCCCCAGGGGGCGAACACTGAAGCTTTCTTT.

The chain uses TRBV12-5 and TRBJ2-7; D ambiguous. Germline-derived CDR1 and CDR2 are LGHNT and FRNRAP. This CDR3 comprises 11 residues. V was trimmed by 2 bases and J by 5 bases, leaving 4 bases between them. CDR3 protein: CASGLSHEQYF. The CDR3 DNA follows: TGTGCTAGTGGTTTGTCCCACGAGCAGTACTTC.

The chain links TRBV5-4 to TRBJ2-2; 8 bases line up with TRBD1. Trimming removed 4 bases from V and 4 bases from J; junction bases left unmatched: 9. The CDR3 is made up of 16 amino acids. Per the germline V gene, CDR1 is SGHNT and CDR2 is YYREEE (reference sequence). The CDR3 DNA follows: TGTGCCAGCAGCGGGGGACAGGAGGTTTTCACCGGGGAGCTGTTTTTT. Its translation is CASSGGQEVFTGELFF. Variable domain in full (rest from reference TRBV5-4 and TRBJ2-2): ETGVTQSPTHLIKTRGQQVTLRCSSQSGHNTVSWYQQALGQGPQFIFQYYREEENGRGNFPPRFSGLQFPNYSSELNVNALELDDSALYLCASSGGQEVFTGELFFGEGSRLTVL.

This chain links TRBV21-1 with TRBJ2-3; TRBD2, the table's D call, was not compared with the DNA. TRBV21-1 is flagged as a pseudogene. The CDR3 totals 16 residues. The CDR3 spells CASSSIAGEGTDTQYF. The CDR3 DNA sequence: TGTGCCAGCAGCAGTATAGCGGGAGAGGGCACAGATACGCAGTATTTT.

This clone was detected only a few times. J is TRBJ1-5 and V is TRBV2; possibly TRBD1 for D (6 bases). Germline CDR1 and CDR2: SNHLY and FYNNEI. V was cut by 9 bases and J by 7 bases, with 16 bases left in between. This CDR3 has 13 amino acids. In nucleotides, the CDR3 is TGTGCCAGATCGAAGGGGGAGCACCAGCCCCAGCATTTT. Protein sequence: CARSKGEHQPQHF.

The V gene is TRBV27, the J gene TRBJ1-4, with TRBD1 as a possible D gene (6 bases). Trimming pared 7 bases from V and 5 bases from J, leaving 26 bases between. The CDR3 runs to 18 residues. Germline-derived CDR1 and CDR2 are MNHEY and SMNVEV (reference sequence). CDR3 in DNA: TGTGCCAGCACCCCACAGGGTCCGGCGCGGTCGTTAAATGAAAAACTGTTTTTT. Its protein is CASTPQGPARSLNEKLFF.

The chain carries TRBV5-6 and TRBJ1-1; no clear D. CDR1 and CDR2 from the germline V gene are SGHDT and YYEEEE. Trimming cost V 1 base and J 6 bases, with 7 bases left between them. This CDR3 has 12 residues. In DNA, the CDR3 is TGTGCCAGCAGCTTGTGGACGGCTGAAGCTTTCTTT. Protein: CASSLWTAEAFF.

The CDR3 coding sequence is TGCGCCAGCCGAGAGAGACAAAAAAGGGTCAGACCCTCACCAGATACGCAGTATTTT. Protein product: CASRERQKRVRPSPDTQYF. The chain links TRBV10-1 to TRBJ2-3, with D unresolved. Trimming left V 8 bases short and J 4 bases short, with 31 bases between. Germline V gene data show CDR1 as WNHNN and CDR2 as SYGVQD (reference sequence). The CDR3 totals 19 residues.